This TCR beta chain appears in the sequencing data of a study of blood T cell repertoires in COVID-19. This CDR3 spans 15 amino acids. J lost 2 bases, V lost 10 bases, and 6 bases had no gene match. The germline V gene has CDR1 LNHNV and CDR2 YYDKDF (reference sequence). Assay: immunoSEQ multiplex PCR; the TCRdb copy retains only in-frame clones and omits some. Counted here are over 45,000 clones, approximately 90% occurring once; the ten biggest clones make up 4.5% to 5.5%. Sequenced sample: peripheral blood. This receptor was taken from a man between 65 and 85 years old with acute or convalescent COVID-19. The chain joins TRBV15 to TRBJ2-1; 12 positions agree with TRBD2. This chain's CDR3 is CAIGLAGNPYNEQFF. CDR3 in DNA: TGTGCCATCGGACTAGCGGGGAACCCCTACAATGAGCAGTTCTTC.